The 27 T cell receptor beta chains listed next were all sequenced from one sample in a study of control samples from healthy donors and cancer patients. The protocol was immunoSEQ multiplex PCR, while the TCRdb copy is restricted to in-frame clones and leaves out a portion. The sample consists of over 150,000 clones, 85% to 95% of them appearing once. The sequenced sample consisted of blood. The source of these receptors is a man aged 18 to 35 in good health.

This chain uses TRBV6-1 with TRBJ1-5; unclear D gene. The CDR3 consists of 14 residues. Trimming removed 1 base from V and 5 bases from J, with 9 bases in between. From germline, CDR1 is MNHNS and CDR2 SASEGT. CDR3 in amino acids: CASSEDRLYQPQHF. In nucleotides, the CDR3 is TGTGCCAGCAGTGAAGACCGGTTGTATCAGCCCCAGCATTTT.

The CDR3 sequence is CASNSGQNTGELFF. CDR3 nucleotides: TGTGCCAGTAATTCGGGACAGAACACCGGGGAGCTGTTTTTT. This chain links TRBV19 with TRBJ2-2; tentatively, D is TRBD1 (6 bases). CDR1 and CDR2 from the germline V gene are LNHDA and SQIVND (reference sequence). Trimming pared 7 bases from V and 1 base from J, leaving 10 bases between. This CDR3 is 14 amino acids long.

V usage is TRBV6-4 and J usage is TRBJ2-3; 11 bases line up with TRBD2. There are 18 residues in the CDR3. The V gene's germline CDR1 is MRHNA and CDR2 SNTAGT. Losses at the gene ends were 6 bases for V and 0 bases for J; bases not matched to a gene: 11. This CDR3 is CASRNGTSGPKSTDTQYF. The CDR3 nucleotides are TGTGCCAGCAGGAACGGGACTAGCGGACCTAAAAGCACAGATACGCAGTATTTT.

This clone came up once. V gene TRBV5-4 combines with J gene TRBJ2-1; 7 bases line up with TRBD1. Germline V gene sequence: CDR1 SGHNT, CDR2 YYREEE (reference sequence). V dropped 3 bases and J dropped 9; count of bases not matched to a gene: 9. The CDR3 is made up of 14 amino acids. CDR3 DNA sequence: TGTGCCAGCAGCTCAATCACAGGGGTTGGTGAGCAGTTCTTC. This codes for CASSSITGVGEQFF.

The V gene is TRBV7-9, the J gene TRBJ2-4, with D possibly matching TRBD2 (5 bases). Germline lookup yields CDR1 SEHNR and CDR2 FQNEAQ (reference sequence). This CDR3 spans 16 amino acids. V shed 7 bases and J shed 2 bases, with 18 bases lying between them. CDR3 region: CASNIARRVTKNIQYF. CDR3 DNA: TGTGCCAGCAACATAGCCCGGCGGGTGACCAAAAACATTCAGTACTTC. The variable domain in full, with the rest retrieved from reference TRBV7-9 and TRBJ2-4, is DTGVSQNPRHKITKRGQNVTFRCDPISEHNRLYWYRQTLGQGPEFLTYFQNEAQLEKSRLLSDRFSAERPKGSFSTLEIQRTEQGDSAMYLCASNIARRVTKNIQYFGAGTRLSVL.

J is TRBJ2-3 and V is TRBV19, with 11 positions matching TRBD2. This CDR3 contains 15 residues. Germline V gives CDR1 LNHDA, CDR2 SQIVND (reference sequence). After removal of 7 bases from V and 6 bases from J, the junction contained 9 bases not matched to a gene. CDR3 region: CASNRLAGPFDTQYF. CDR3 bases: TGTGCCAGTAACCGACTAGCGGGGCCTTTTGATACGCAGTATTTT.

This clone was detected once. The V gene is TRBV19, the J gene TRBJ2-5, with D possibly being TRBD1 (5 bases). The CDR3 has 13 residues. Per germline, CDR1 LNHDA and CDR2 SQIVND (reference sequence). V lost 6 bases and J lost 5, with 13 bases in between. CDR3: CASRSTAGETQYF. The CDR3 nucleotides read TGTGCCAGTAGGTCGACAGCCGGGGAGACCCAGTACTTC.

The chain employs TRBV18 and TRBJ1-2; TRBD1 might be the D (6 bases). The ends were cut back, 3 bases at V and 8 bases at J, with 16 bases in the middle. Looked up from germline, CDR1 is KGHSH and CDR2 is LQKENI. The CDR3 extends over 14 amino acids. The DNA of the CDR3 is TGTGCCAGCTCACCCAAAACGGGACACGGGGGCTACACCTTC. Its translation: CASSPKTGHGGYTF.

About this clone itself: The junction shows a germline mismatch at one end, possibly a read error. This sequence joins TRBV18 and TRBJ1-3, with TRBD1 identical over 8 bases. CDR1 KGHSH and CDR2 LQKENI come from the germline V gene. The CDR3 covers 16 residues. The CDR3 is CTSSPWTGIAGNTIYF. The CDR3 DNA sequence: TGTACCAGCTCACCCTGGACAGGGATCGCTGGAAACACCATATATTTT. Using reference TRBV18 and TRBJ1-3 for the parts outside the CDR3, the full variable domain is NAGVMQNPRHLVRRRGQEARLRCSPMKGHSHVYWYRQLPEEGLKFMVYLQKENIIDESGMPKERFSAEFPKEGPSILRIQQVVRGDSAAYFCTSSPWTGIAGNTIYFGEGSWLTVV.

V gene TRBV3-1 (or the pseudogene TRBV3-2) combines with J gene TRBJ1-2; TRBD1 matches 8 bases. CDR1 and CDR2 (germline): LGHDT, YNNKEL (reference sequence). Germline trimming cut 0 bases from V and 4 bases from J; bases unmatched to any gene: 4. The CDR3 spans 15 residues. CDR3 residues: CASSQDLGQGYGYTF. CDR3 nucleotides: TGTGCCAGCAGCCAAGATCTCGGACAGGGCTATGGCTACACCTTC.

The rearrangement uses TRBV5-1 and TRBJ1-6; D is uncertain. Trimming removed 0 bases at V and 6 bases at J, with 4 bases between. The CDR3 totals 13 residues. Per germline, CDR1 SGHRS and CDR2 YFSETQ. CDR3 nucleotide sequence: TGCGCCAGCAGCTTGGAAGCTAATTCACCCCTCCACTTT. This gives the protein CASSLEANSPLHF. Full variable domain (missing parts from reference TRBV5-1 and TRBJ1-6): KAGVTQTPRYLIKTRGQQVTLSCSPISGHRSVSWYQQTPGQGLQFLFEYFSETQRNKGNFPGRFSGRQFSNSRSEMNVSTLELGDSALYLCASSLEANSPLHFGNGTRLTVT.

The chain is built from TRBV19 and TRBJ2-7, with D uncertain. CDR3 length: 12 residues. Germline V gene sequence: CDR1 LNHDA, CDR2 SQIVND (reference sequence). With 3 bases removed from V and 3 bases from J, the gap between germline ends came to 6 bases. CDR3 nucleotides: TGTGCCAGTAGTATGTGGTTCTACGAGCAGTACTTC. Translating it yields CASSMWFYEQYF.

V is TRBV27 and J is TRBJ2-7; the D is unclear. Germline-derived CDR1 and CDR2 are MNHEY and SMNVEV (reference sequence). The length of the CDR3 is 14 residues. V was pared by 5 bases and J by 4 bases, with 15 bases between. The DNA for the CDR3 is TGTGCCAGCAGTCATACGAGACACTTTTACGAGCAGTACTTC. Translating it yields CASSHTRHFYEQYF.

The chain has TRBV2 and TRBJ2-4; TRBD1 matches 7 bases. This CDR3 has 17 residues. Trimming removed 7 bases from V and 0 bases from J; junction bases left unmatched: 12. Germline V gives CDR1 SNHLY, CDR2 FYNNEI. The CDR3 DNA follows: TGTGCCAGCAAAACCCACCAGGGGGAATTAGCCAAAAACATTCAGTACTTC. Its protein product is CASKTHQGELAKNIQYF.

The V gene is TRBV2, the J gene TRBJ1-2, with D maybe TRBD1 (5 bases). V was cut by 6 bases and J by 8 bases, with 19 bases left in between. Germline CDR1 reads SNHLY; CDR2 reads FYNNEI. This CDR3 contains 14 residues. The CDR3 sequence is CASRLEGVIGGYTF. The DNA of the CDR3 is TGTGCCAGCAGGTTAGAAGGGGTAATAGGCGGCTACACCTTC.

This chain connects TRBV27 to TRBJ2-1; 7 nucleotides match TRBD2. Per the germline V gene, CDR1 is MNHEY and CDR2 is SMNVEV (reference sequence). This CDR3 comprises 15 residues. V trimming: 2 bases; J trimming: 1 base; junction bases outside the gene matches: 2. The CDR3 loop is CASSLTGGSYNEQFF. The CDR3 nucleotides are TGTGCCAGCAGTTTAACGGGGGGATCCTACAATGAGCAGTTCTTC.

The chain couples TRBV2 to TRBJ1-1; D is possibly TRBD1 (5 bases). The CDR3 is 13 amino acids. The germline V gene has CDR1 SNHLY and CDR2 FYNNEI. V was cut by 4 bases and J by 5 bases, with 11 bases left in between. This CDR3 is CASSVSRGTEAFF. As DNA, the CDR3 is TGTGCCAGCAGTGTATCTCGGGGGACTGAAGCTTTCTTT.

The V and J genes are TRBV4-2 and TRBJ2-2; 9 nucleotides match TRBD1. V trimming: 4 bases; J trimming: 3 bases; junction bases outside the gene matches: 6. Germline CDR1 LGHNA, CDR2 YNFKEQ. The CDR3 covers 16 residues. For the CDR3, the DNA is TGTGCCAGCAGCCCACCGGGACAGGGTGACACCGGGGAGCTGTTTTTT. Amino acids: CASSPPGQGDTGELFF.

This rearrangement joins TRBV6-4 to TRBJ1-2, with TRBD1 matching 9 bases. The J segment lost 7 bases and the V segment lost 2 bases, leaving 8 bases of the junction unmatched. The length of the CDR3 is 15 residues. The V gene's germline CDR1 is MRHNA and CDR2 SNTAGT. This CDR3 reads CASSDQGGQGGGYTF. As DNA, the CDR3 is TGTGCCAGCAGTGACCAGGGGGGACAGGGAGGTGGCTACACCTTC.

V gene TRBV2 combines with J gene TRBJ1-6; D is perhaps TRBD1 (6 bases). This CDR3 contains 16 residues. Germline CDR1 is SNHLY and CDR2 is FYNNEI. V was shortened by 2 bases and J by 9 bases, with 17 bases between the two germline ends. The CDR3 bases are TGTGCCAGCAGTGAAAGGTCAGGGGCGGAGGGTTCACCCCTCCACTTT. Its translation: CASSERSGAEGSPLHF.

V usage is TRBV19 and J usage is TRBJ2-2, with no clear D. The CDR3 is 11 amino acids. Germline V CDR1 and CDR2: LNHDA, SQIVND (reference sequence). With 7 bases removed from V and 7 bases from J, the gap between germline ends came to 7 bases. CDR3 bases: TGTGCCAGTATGGGCGGCGGGGAGCTGTTTTTT. Amino acids: CASMGGGELFF.

The chain couples TRBV15 to TRBJ2-5; 7 bases map to TRBD1. V dropped 1 base and J dropped 1; count of bases not matched to a gene: 6. CDR1 and CDR2 (germline): LNHNV, YYDKDF (reference sequence). This CDR3 region has 16 residues. DNA of the CDR3: TGTGCCACCAGCAGAGTGTCAGGGGGACGCCAAGAGACCCAGTACTTC. Translating gives CATSRVSGGRQETQYF.

The rearrangement uses TRBV7-2 and TRBJ2-7; 9 bases match TRBD2. CDR1 is SGHTA and CDR2 is FQGNSA in the germline V gene. V was clipped by 5 bases and J by 2 bases; unmatched bases: 7. This CDR3 contains 15 residues. The CDR3 here is CASSLERGATYEQYF. Here the CDR3 DNA reads TGTGCCAGCAGCCTAGAGCGGGGGGCAACCTACGAGCAGTACTTC. The complete variable domain, with remaining parts taken from reference TRBV7-2 and TRBJ2-7, reads GAGVSQSPSNKVTEKGKDVELRCDPISGHTALYWYRQSLGQGLEFLIYFQGNSAPDKSGLPSDRFSAERTGGSVSTLTIQRTQQEDSAVYLCASSLERGATYEQYFGPGTRLTVT.

V gene TRBV27 combines with J gene TRBJ1-2, with TRBD1 as a possible D gene (5 bases). Germline assignment: CDR1 MNHEY and CDR2 SMNVEV (reference sequence). CDR3 length: 13 residues. V shed 5 bases and J shed 2 bases, with 9 bases lying between them. The CDR3 here is CASSGRQNYGYTF. The CDR3 DNA reads TGTGCCAGCAGTGGGCGACAGAACTATGGCTACACCTTC.

The chain recombines TRBV2 with TRBJ2-7, with 8 bases that match TRBD1. Unmatched junction bases numbered 9, after V lost 7 bases and J lost 4 bases. CDR1 and CDR2 from the germline V gene are SNHLY and FYNNEI. CDR3 length equals 14 residues. The CDR3 bases are TGTGCCAGCACCTCGCAGGGGGCACGATACGAGCAGTACTTC. Amino acid sequence: CASTSQGARYEQYF.

The chain links TRBV30 to TRBJ2-2; 10 positions agree with TRBD1. Germline-derived CDR1 and CDR2 are GTSNPN and SVGIG (reference sequence). The CDR3 covers 13 residues. Trimming removed 4 bases from V and 6 bases from J; junction bases left unmatched: 2. CDR3: CAWMDRGAGELFF. CDR3 bases: TGTGCCTGGATGGACAGGGGGGCCGGGGAGCTGTTTTTT.

This clone was found a few times. The chain joins TRBV18 to TRBJ2-4; 9 nucleotides match TRBD1. This CDR3 spans 16 amino acids. Germline-derived CDR1 and CDR2 are KGHSH and LQKENI. Trimming at V came to 6 bases and at J to 1 base, leaving 7 bases not matched to a gene. The CDR3: CASSQQGAAAKNIQYF. The CDR3 DNA reads TGTGCCAGCTCGCAACAGGGGGCTGCGGCCAAAAACATTCAGTACTTC.